The 26 T cell receptor beta chains reported below all come from one sample, sequenced in a study of cytomegalovirus exposure and HLA in healthy donors. With 60 Vbeta and 13 Jbeta primers, the PCR was carried out. Measured with immunoSEQ multiplex PCR; TCRdb has only the in-frame clones, and not every one. The sample table includes about 140,000 clones. The sequenced sample consisted of PBMCs. These receptors were taken from a woman between 18 and 30 years old in good health and CMV-seronegative.

The rearrangement uses TRBV7-2 and TRBJ2-5; a possible D gene is TRBD1 (8 bases). The CDR3 is made up of 14 amino acids. V was pared by 4 bases and J by 6 bases, with 15 bases between. CDR1 and CDR2 from the germline V gene are SGHTA and FQGNSA. The DNA of the CDR3 is TGTGCCAGCAGCTCTGGACAGGGAGGGCAGACCCAGTACTTC. Encoded protein: CASSSGQGGQTQYF.

This chain uses TRBV6-1 with TRBJ2-1, with D possibly being TRBD1 (6 bases). The CDR3 has 14 amino acids. CDR1 and CDR2 (germline): MNHNS, SASEGT. V gave up 3 bases and J gave up 5 bases, with 11 bases separating them. As DNA, the CDR3 is TGTGCCAGCAGTGATCTCGGACAGCACAATGAGCAGTTCTTC. Translated: CASSDLGQHNEQFF.

The DNA of the CDR3 is TGTGCCAGCAGCTTCCTAGCGTACACCGGGGAGCTGTTTTTT. It is translated as CASSFLAYTGELFF. The chain links TRBV11-2 to TRBJ2-2; D perhaps matches TRBD2 (6 bases). V lost 3 bases and J 3 bases, leaving 8 bases between the germline ends. CDR3 length: 14 residues. Germline assignment: CDR1 SGHAT and CDR2 FQNNGV.

The gene calls are TRBV10-1 and TRBJ2-3; 11 bases align to TRBD2. The CDR3 spans 15 residues. CDR1 is WNHNN, CDR2 SYGVQD, per germline (reference sequence). J lost 0 bases, V lost 6 bases, and 2 bases had no gene match. CDR3 amino acids: CASSRTSGSTDTQYF. CDR3 nucleotides: TGCGCCAGCAGCCGGACTAGCGGGAGCACAGATACGCAGTATTTT.

V is TRBV4-1 and J is TRBJ2-3; TRBD2 matches at 7 bases. The junction had 11 bases not matched to a gene; V was cut back by 4 bases and J by 4 bases. Germline V gene data show CDR1 as MGHRA and CDR2 as YSYEKL. CDR3 length: 16 amino acids. The CDR3 region is CASSRGLAGGSDTQYF. The CDR3, as DNA: TGCGCCAGCAGCCGCGGGTTAGCGGGTGGCTCAGATACGCAGTATTTT.

The chain employs TRBV4-2 and TRBJ2-3, with 11 nucleotides matching TRBD2. There are 19 residues in the CDR3. The germline CDR1 and CDR2 sequences are LGHNA and YNFKEQ. J was trimmed by 1 base and V by 3 bases; bases with no gene match: 12. The CDR3 nucleotides are TGTGCCAGCAGCCAGGTTGGACTAGCGGGCTCCCTGGGCACAGATACGCAGTATTTT. Amino acid sequence: CASSQVGLAGSLGTDTQYF.

This chain links TRBV2 with TRBJ2-4; 11 bases fit TRBD2. Germline V gene data show CDR1 as SNHLY and CDR2 as FYNNEI. The V and J ends lost 1 base and 1 base, in that order; junction bases with no gene match: 6. CDR3 length: 18 residues. This CDR3 is CASSEGTSGGVAKNIQYF. In nucleotides, the CDR3 is TGTGCCAGCAGTGAAGGTACTAGCGGGGGTGTTGCCAAAAACATTCAGTACTTC.

V and J are TRBV29-1 and TRBJ2-1, with 13 nucleotides matching TRBD2. The germline CDR1 and CDR2 sequences are SQVTM and ANQGSEA. V lost 6 bases and J lost 3; bases outside the gene matches: 11. This CDR3 region has 17 residues. The CDR3 DNA sequence: TGCAGCGTGCGCCCCACTACTAGCGGGAGGGACTACAATGAGCAGTTCTTC. It yields the protein CSVRPTTSGRDYNEQFF.

The chain recombines TRBV5-5 with TRBJ2-5; no firm D call. CDR3 length: 13 residues. Trimming stripped 6 bases from V and 5 bases from J, with 14 bases between. Germline V gene data show CDR1 as SGHKS and CDR2 as YYEKEE (reference sequence). CDR3 in DNA: TGTGCCAGCACCTCCTACCTCGGGGAGACCCAGTACTTC. Residues: CASTSYLGETQYF.

The chain employs TRBV7-3 and TRBJ1-3; 7 bases are shared with TRBD1. The germline gives CDR1 SGHTA, CDR2 FQGTGA. The length of the CDR3 is 14 residues. Trimming took 5 bases from V and 1 from J; bases not matched to a gene: 2. The CDR3 sequence: CASSATGSGNTIYF. As DNA, the CDR3 is TGTGCCAGCAGCGCGACAGGGTCTGGAAACACCATATATTTT.

The chain recombines TRBV6-4 with TRBJ1-1; 7 positions agree with TRBD1. The CDR3 has 15 amino acids. Germline loops: CDR1 MRHNA, CDR2 SNTAGT. J was trimmed by 1 base and V by 5 bases; bases with no gene match: 7. The CDR3 DNA reads as TGTGCCAGCAGTATTACTGGACAGGCGAACACTGAAGCTTTCTTT. As protein: CASSITGQANTEAFF.

J is TRBJ2-1 and V is TRBV7-6, with a possible D match to TRBD2 (7 bases). The length of the CDR3 is 17 residues. CDR1 and CDR2 (germline): SGHVS, FNYEAQ. The V gene lost 2 bases and the J gene lost 1 base, with 15 bases spanning the gap. CDR3 bases: TGTGCCAGCAGCTTAAGGGGGGGATATGAATCCTACAATGAGCAGTTCTTC. This codes for CASSLRGGYESYNEQFF.

Here the CDR3 reads CASSPETDYGYTF. The CDR3 DNA sequence: TGTGCCAGCAGCCCCGAGACAGACTATGGCTACACCTTC. The rearrangement links TRBV7-2 to TRBJ1-2; a possible D gene is TRBD1 (5 bases). Trimming took off 5 bases at V and 3 bases at J, with 10 bases between the two ends. CDR1 is SGHTA and CDR2 is FQGNSA in the germline V gene. The CDR3 spans 13 residues. Filled out from reference TRBV7-2 and TRBJ1-2, the complete variable domain reads GAGVSQSPSNKVTEKGKDVELRCDPISGHTALYWYRQSLGQGLEFLIYFQGNSAPDKSGLPSDRFSAERTGGSVSTLTIQRTQQEDSAVYLCASSPETDYGYTFGSGTRLTVV.

This chain connects TRBV14 to TRBJ2-5; tentative D call: TRBD2 (7 bases). The CDR3 covers 18 residues. The germline CDR1 and CDR2 sequences are SGHDN and FVKESK. The V end lost 3 bases, the J end lost 2 bases, and 22 bases lay between the germline ends. CDR3 coding DNA: TGTGCCAGCAGCCACCAGGGAGGGGGAGGGTTCCAACAAGAGACCCAGTACTTC. This encodes CASSHQGGGGFQQETQYF.

This chain connects TRBV18 to TRBJ1-1; D is unclear. V lost 4 bases and J lost 8, with 20 bases in between. CDR1 is KGHSH, CDR2 LQKENI, per germline. CDR3 length equals 15 residues. CDR3 coding DNA: TGTGCCAGCTCACTCTTCCCATCGGGAGGGCGGGAAGCTTTCTTT. Amino acid sequence: CASSLFPSGGREAFF.

This rearrangement joins TRBV27 to TRBJ2-1; 9 nucleotides line up with TRBD1. The CDR3 totals 13 residues. V was clipped by 6 bases and J by 9 bases; unmatched bases: 6. CDR1 and CDR2 (germline): MNHEY, SMNVEV (reference sequence). CDR3 sequence: CASSRGTGLEQFF. The DNA for the CDR3 is TGTGCCAGCAGCCGAGGGACAGGGCTTGAGCAGTTCTTC.

This chain uses TRBV6-1 with TRBJ2-4; 9 nucleotides line up with TRBD1. The germline gives CDR1 MNHNS, CDR2 SASEGT. CDR3 length: 15 residues. V lost 8 bases and J lost 9; bases outside the gene matches: 14. CDR3 sequence reads: CASSPLSGQGVIQYF. CDR3 in DNA: TGTGCCAGCTCCCCCTTATCGGGACAGGGTGTCATTCAGTACTTC.

This rearrangement joins TRBV29-1 to TRBJ1-2; D is undetermined. CDR1 is SQVTM and CDR2 is ANQGSEA in the germline V gene. The CDR3 loop spans 13 amino acids. V was clipped by 4 bases and J by 6 bases, with 15 bases between them. CDR3 bases: TGCAGCGTTGCACCGGTCCTGAAACATGGCTACACCTTC. Translating it yields CSVAPVLKHGYTF.

The J gene is TRBJ2-1, the V gene TRBV9; 8 bases fit TRBD2. The CDR3 extends over 18 amino acids. V dropped 3 bases and J dropped 8; count of bases not matched to a gene: 19. The germline V gene encodes CDR1 SGDLS and CDR2 YYNGEE. The CDR3 bases are TGTGCCAGCAGCGCACAGCGCTACAGGAGCGGGAGTAGGGATGAGCAGTTCTTC. This gives the protein CASSAQRYRSGSRDEQFF.

This chain connects TRBV5-1 to TRBJ2-7; 9 bases map to TRBD1. J was trimmed by 2 bases and V by 4 bases; bases with no gene match: 4. This CDR3 has 14 residues. Germline CDR1 reads SGHRS; CDR2 reads YFSETQ. CDR3 region: CASSRGQGTYEQYV. CDR3 DNA: TGCGCCAGCAGCAGAGGACAGGGGACCTACGAGCAGTACGTC.

CDR3: CASSPQTVQETQYF. The CDR3 nucleotides read TGTGCCAGCAGCCCACAGACAGTCCAAGAGACCCAGTACTTC. The chain has TRBV4-2 and TRBJ2-5; possible D gene TRBD1, 5 bases. The CDR3 consists of 14 residues. Trimming left V 4 bases short and J 1 base short, with 10 bases between. From germline, CDR1 is LGHNA and CDR2 YNFKEQ.

The chain uses TRBV19 and TRBJ2-1, with 7 bases identical to TRBD2. The CDR3 runs to 14 residues. Germline V gene sequence: CDR1 LNHDA, CDR2 SQIVND (reference sequence). V dropped 1 base and J dropped 7; count of bases not matched to a gene: 4. This chain's CDR3 is CASSIVGSGNEQFF. As DNA, the CDR3 is TGTGCCAGTAGTATAGTAGGTAGCGGGAATGAGCAGTTCTTC.

The V gene is TRBV4-1, the J gene TRBJ1-5; D unresolved. This CDR3 region has 17 residues. CDR1 is MGHRA, CDR2 YSYEKL, per germline. V lost 0 bases and J 3 bases, leaving 15 bases between the germline ends. This CDR3 reads CASSQDWAGVNNQPQHF. For the CDR3, the DNA is TGCGCCAGCAGCCAAGATTGGGCAGGTGTAAACAATCAGCCCCAGCATTTT.

The CDR3 loop is CSVDPDGEQLRYGYTF. In DNA form, the CDR3 reads TGCAGCGTTGATCCGGACGGGGAACAGCTTCGCTATGGCTACACCTTC. The rearrangement uses TRBV29-1 and TRBJ1-2; D remains unclear. V lost 3 bases, J lost 4 bases, and 21 bases lay in between. Germline V gives CDR1 SQVTM, CDR2 ANQGSEA. The CDR3 consists of 16 residues.

V usage is TRBV29-1 and J usage is TRBJ2-2; D is ambiguous. The CDR3 loop spans 12 amino acids. Trimming shortened V by 5 bases and J by 1 base, and 5 bases separated the two germline ends. Germline CDR1 and CDR2: SQVTM and ANQGSEA. CDR3 sequence (DNA): TGCAGCGTTTCAAAGAACACCGGGGAGCTGTTTTTT. This translates into CSVSKNTGELFF.

The chain links TRBV5-8 to TRBJ2-7; possible D gene TRBD2, 7 bases. Per germline, CDR1 SGHTS and CDR2 YDEGEE. V lost 0 bases and J 5 bases, leaving 12 bases between the germline ends. This CDR3 contains 14 residues. Written as DNA, the CDR3 is TGTGCCAGCAGCTTGGCCGGGGGGCGCCACGAGCAGTACGTC. As protein: CASSLAGGRHEQYV.